This T cell receptor (beta chain) stems from a study of cytomegalovirus exposure and HLA in healthy donors. This CDR3 has 12 amino acids. Germline V gene sequence: CDR1 MNHNS, CDR2 SASEGT. Trimming cost V 2 bases and J 4 bases, with 5 bases left between them. Notes on this clone: Other nucleotide sequences in the sample specify the same CDR3.

PCR used 60 Vbeta primers and 13 Jbeta primers. TCRdb's copy holds only in-frame clones and misses some; the assay was immunoSEQ multiplex PCR. The sample holds over 130,000 clones, more than 60% seen once. Source material: PBMCs. The receptor was derived from an older woman in good health and CMV-seronegative. This chain connects TRBV6-1 to TRBJ1-2; D is uncertain. The CDR3 DNA follows: TGTGCCAGCAGTGAACAGGTCTATGGCTACACCTTC. It translates to CASSEQVYGYTF.